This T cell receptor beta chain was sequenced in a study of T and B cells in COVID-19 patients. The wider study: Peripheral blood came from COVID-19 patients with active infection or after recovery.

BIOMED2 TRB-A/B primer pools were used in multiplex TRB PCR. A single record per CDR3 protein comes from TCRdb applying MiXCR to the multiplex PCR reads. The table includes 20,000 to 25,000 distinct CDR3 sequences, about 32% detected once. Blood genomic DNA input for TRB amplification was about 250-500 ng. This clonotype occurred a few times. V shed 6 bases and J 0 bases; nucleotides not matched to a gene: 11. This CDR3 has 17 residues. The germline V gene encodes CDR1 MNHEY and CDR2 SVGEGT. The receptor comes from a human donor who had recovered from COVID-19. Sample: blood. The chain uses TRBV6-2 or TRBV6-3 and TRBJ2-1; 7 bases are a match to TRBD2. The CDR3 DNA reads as TGTGCCAGCAGCTACCGGCGGGGCGGGAGCTCCTACAATGAGCAGTTCTTC. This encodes CASSYRRGGSSYNEQFF.